Each of the 6 T cell receptor beta chains below was sequenced from the same sample in a study of T cell responses to AZD1222 COVID-19 vaccine. The table came from immunoSEQ multiplex PCR; TCRdb's copy has only in-frame clones and leaves some out. Among tens of thousands of clones listed, 92% were seen once. The starting material was peripheral blood, obtained 28 days after the second AZD1222 dose. All receptors come from an adult who received the AZD1222 COVID-19 vaccine.

The rearrangement joins TRBV2 to TRBJ1-2; D not certain. The CDR3 covers 14 residues. V shed 3 bases and J shed 1 base, with 9 bases lying between them. The germline CDR1 and CDR2 sequences are SNHLY and FYNNEI. The CDR3 DNA reads TGTGCCAGCAGTGAGCGGTCGGTTAACTATGGCTACACCTTC. Encoded protein: CASSERSVNYGYTF.

The V gene is TRBV10-3, the J gene TRBJ1-5, with D possibly TRBD1 on 6 matching bases. V lost 2 bases to trimming and J lost 0 bases, with 14 bases between them. The CDR3 is 17 amino acids. In germline, CDR1 is ENHRY, CDR2 SYGVKD. The CDR3 sequence: CAISEGRGANSNQPQHF. CDR3 sequence (DNA): TGTGCCATCAGTGAGGGGAGGGGGGCAAATAGCAATCAGCCCCAGCATTTT.

The chain has TRBV6-6 and TRBJ1-2; TRBD1 aligns across 7 bases. The ends lost 4 bases at V and 6 bases at J; junction bases unmatched: 14. The CDR3 runs to 16 residues. Germline CDR1 MNHNY, CDR2 SVGAGI (reference sequence). The CDR3 region is CASSSTWTGGGDGYTF. The CDR3 nucleotides read TGTGCCAGCAGTTCAACTTGGACAGGAGGGGGTGATGGCTACACCTTC.

This clone was counted a single time. The CDR3 loop is CASSLRQATQYF. CDR3 DNA: TGTGCCAGCAGTTTGAGGCAGGCGACGCAGTATTTT. The rearrangement uses TRBV28 and TRBJ2-3; no firm D call. Germline CDR1 is MDHEN and CDR2 is SYDVKM. Trimming left V 3 bases short and J 9 bases short, with 10 bases between. The CDR3 contains 12 residues.

The chain combines TRBV9 with TRBJ2-7, with D perhaps TRBD1 (5 bases). The germline V gene encodes CDR1 SGDLS and CDR2 YYNGEE. V was shortened by 0 bases and J by 5 bases, with 12 bases between the two germline ends. This CDR3 has 14 amino acids. In nucleotides, the CDR3 is TGTGCCAGCAGCGTAGCGGTTAGGGGCCACGAGCAGTACTTC. This translates into CASSVAVRGHEQYF.

The rearrangement uses TRBV11-3 and TRBJ2-5; a possible D gene is TRBD2 (6 bases). Per the germline V gene, CDR1 is SGHNT and CDR2 is YENEEA. The CDR3 is 13 amino acids. V was shortened by 5 bases and J by 11 bases, with 18 bases between the two germline ends. CDR3 coding DNA: TGTGCCAGCAGCAAAACGGGTCGGAGGGCTCAGTACTTC. This gives the protein CASSKTGRRAQYF.